The 7 T cell receptor beta chains listed next were all sequenced from one sample in a study of T cells in Graves' hyperthyroidism and ophthalmopathy. Amplified TCR beta CDR3 regions came from RNA transcripts. Using the HTBI primer set, a first-round RT-PCR was run on the TCR CDR3. TCRdb reanalysed the multiplex PCR reads using MiXCR and keeps one entry per CDR3 protein. This table has hundreds of thousands of distinct CDR3 sequences, approximately 15% appearing once. What was sequenced was blood. The receptors shown here come from a woman in her 30s with Graves' hyperthyroidism that later progressed to Graves' ophthalmopathy.

This clonotype was seen only a few times. This chain connects TRBV20-1 to TRBJ1-5, with TRBD1 matching 9 bases. Germline CDR1 is DFQATT and CDR2 is SNEGSKA (reference sequence). This CDR3 has 15 residues. Trimming at V came to 6 bases and at J to 6 bases, leaving 12 bases not matched to a gene. CDR3 region: CSAHNPGTGFQPQHF. CDR3 nucleotide sequence: TGCAGTGCCCACAATCCTGGGACAGGGTTTCAGCCCCAGCATTTT.

This clonotype was seen a handful of times. The chain recombines TRBV5-6 with TRBJ1-5; D is perhaps TRBD1 (6 bases). This CDR3 spans 15 amino acids. Germline lookup yields CDR1 SGHDT and CDR2 YYEEEE. Trimming pared 6 bases from V and 0 bases from J, leaving 13 bases between. In nucleotides, the CDR3 is TGTGCCAGCACTTGGGGGGGCGTTAGCAATCAGCCCCAGCATTTT. Translated, it gives CASTWGGVSNQPQHF.

This clonotype was detected a few times. The V gene is TRBV27, the J gene TRBJ2-7, with 8 bases aligning to TRBD1. Germline trimming cut 4 bases from V and 5 bases from J; bases unmatched to any gene: 10. The CDR3 has 15 amino acids. Germline V lookup: CDR1 MNHEY, CDR2 SMNVEV (reference sequence). The CDR3: CASSWLDRVSNEQYF. The DNA for the CDR3 is TGTGCCAGCAGTTGGTTGGACAGGGTTTCCAACGAGCAGTACTTC.

This clonotype occurred many times. The chain combines TRBV12-3 or TRBV12-4 with TRBJ2-1; 12 bases are a match to TRBD2. J lost 3 bases, V lost 7 bases, and 4 bases had no gene match. The CDR3 covers 15 residues. In DNA form, the CDR3 reads TGTGCCAGCACCACTAGCGGGAGGTACTACAATGAGCAGTTCTTC. This codes for CASTTSGRYYNEQFF.

The rearrangement links TRBV10-3 to TRBJ2-7, with a weak D call TRBD2 (6 bases). Germline CDR1 reads ENHRY; CDR2 reads SYGVKD. The CDR3 runs to 11 residues. Trimming removed 8 bases from V and 1 base from J, with 6 bases in between. CDR3 in DNA: TGTGCCATCGGACTATCCTACGAGCAGTACTTC. This sequence encodes CAIGLSYEQYF.

This chain uses TRBV7-9 with TRBJ1-2; D not certain. The CDR3 loop spans 16 amino acids. Per germline, CDR1 SEHNR and CDR2 FQNEAQ (reference sequence). V was pared by 1 base and J by 0 bases, with 12 bases between. CDR3 region: CASSLVLREANYGYTF. CDR3 nucleotide sequence: TGTGCCAGCAGCTTAGTTTTGCGAGAGGCTAACTATGGCTACACCTTC.

This clonotype was detected ten times or more. V is TRBV20-1 and J is TRBJ2-1; D is uncertain. This CDR3 is built from 15 residues. Trimming shortened V by 2 bases and J by 5 bases, and 16 bases separated the two germline ends. Germline V CDR1 and CDR2: DFQATT, SNEGSKA (reference sequence). CDR3 residues: CSARKASLPHNEQFF. In DNA form, the CDR3 reads TGCAGTGCTAGAAAGGCGTCCCTCCCCCACAATGAGCAGTTCTTC.